The next 25 T cell receptor beta chains were all read from a single sample in a study of blood T cell repertoires in COVID-19. This table comes from immunoSEQ multiplex PCR, and its TCRdb copy is limited to in-frame clones, with some not included. The sample comprises about 150,000 clones, nearly 85% of which are singletons, and 44% rests with the top ten. Sample: peripheral blood. These receptors all come from a human donor in a cohort sampled during active COVID-19.

The genes are TRBV9 and TRBJ1-1; no reliable D call. Trimming removed 0 bases at V and 2 bases at J, with 11 bases between. The CDR3 spans 15 residues. CDR1 and CDR2 from the germline V gene are SGDLS and YYNGEE. CDR3 sequence (DNA): TGTGCCAGCAGCGTAGTCCCAGGAGGTAACACTGAAGCTTTCTTT. Protein sequence: CASSVVPGGNTEAFF.

CDR3 coding DNA: TGTGCCAGCAGCTTCCACTGGACAGGGGGCGCGTGGACTGAAGCTTTCTTT. Its protein is CASSFHWTGGAWTEAFF. The genes are TRBV3-1 (or the pseudogene TRBV3-2) and TRBJ1-1, with TRBD1 matching over 11 bases. The junction had 13 bases not matched to a gene; V was cut back by 5 bases and J by 5 bases. The CDR3 sequence is 17 residues long. Germline V gives CDR1 LGHDT, CDR2 YNNKEL (reference sequence).

The chain joins TRBV7-2 to TRBJ1-1; D gene uncertain. Germline V lookup: CDR1 SGHTA, CDR2 FQGNSA. This CDR3 has 13 residues. The V end lost 5 bases, the J end lost 2 bases, and 9 bases lay between the germline ends. CDR3 sequence reads: CASSLRSNTEAFF. In nucleotides, the CDR3 is TGTGCCAGCAGCCTAAGAAGCAACACTGAAGCTTTCTTT. Using reference TRBV7-2 and TRBJ1-1 for the parts outside the CDR3, the full variable domain is GAGVSQSPSNKVTEKGKDVELRCDPISGHTALYWYRQSLGQGLEFLIYFQGNSAPDKSGLPSDRFSAERTGGSVSTLTIQRTQQEDSAVYLCASSLRSNTEAFFGQGTRLTVV.

The V and J genes are TRBV5-4 and TRBJ2-7; 9 bases fit TRBD1. The CDR3 is made up of 15 amino acids. V lost 0 bases and J lost 7; bases outside the gene matches: 8. Germline CDR1 is SGHNT and CDR2 is YYREEE (reference sequence). CDR3 loop: CASSLGGTGTWEQYF. CDR3 in DNA: TGTGCCAGCAGCTTGGGTGGGACAGGGACCTGGGAGCAGTACTTC.

The table lists this clone with a count of one. CDR3 residues: CASSQAIAGGPGEQYF. DNA of the CDR3: TGTGCCAGCAGCCAAGCGATAGCGGGGGGGCCGGGGGAGCAGTACTTC. This chain connects TRBV3-1 (or the pseudogene TRBV3-2) to TRBJ2-7; the match to TRBD2 covers 11 bases. The length of the CDR3 is 16 residues. With 1 base clipped from V and 7 bases from J, the junction kept 9 bases outside the gene matches. Germline assignment: CDR1 LGHDT and CDR2 YNNKEL (reference sequence).

This chain joins TRBV15 and TRBJ1-4; D uncertain. CDR1 is LNHNV and CDR2 is YYDKDF in the germline V gene (reference sequence). This CDR3 has 15 amino acids. V was clipped by 2 bases and J by 5 bases, with 12 bases between them. CDR3 DNA: TGTGCCACCAGCAGACTGAGGACGGGGAATGAAAAACTGTTTTTT. Residues: CATSRLRTGNEKLFF.

V gene TRBV5-1 combines with J gene TRBJ1-1, with D perhaps matching TRBD1 (5 bases). The V and J ends lost 0 bases and 5 bases respectively, with 11 bases between them. This CDR3 has 14 amino acids. From germline, CDR1 is SGHRS and CDR2 YFSETQ. The CDR3 DNA reads as TGCGCCAGCAGCTTGGTAGCGGGGGAGACTGAAGCTTTCTTT. This codes for CASSLVAGETEAFF.

This rearrangement joins TRBV11-2 to TRBJ2-1, with D hard to call. This CDR3 has 13 amino acids. The V end lost 1 base, the J end lost 4 bases, and 5 bases lay between the germline ends. Germline lookup yields CDR1 SGHAT and CDR2 FQNNGV. The CDR3 nucleotides read TGTGCCAGCAGCTTAGTTCCGTACAATGAGCAGTTCTTC. Its translation: CASSLVPYNEQFF.

This clone has just a few counts. The chain uses TRBV2 and TRBJ1-6; no reliable D call. This CDR3 contains 12 residues. Germline V gives CDR1 SNHLY, CDR2 FYNNEI. V lost 7 bases and J lost 6, with 7 bases in between. The CDR3 loop reads CASNRANSPLHF. The DNA of the CDR3 is TGTGCCAGCAATAGAGCTAATTCACCCCTCCACTTT.

About this clone itself: The sample holds other DNA sequences that translate to the same CDR3. This chain links TRBV12-5 with TRBJ1-5; tentatively, D is TRBD1 (6 bases). Germline values: CDR1 LGHNT, CDR2 FRNRAP. CDR3 size: 18 residues. Between the trimmed V and J ends, which lost 11 bases and 2 bases, there was a span of 28 bases. In DNA form, the CDR3 reads TGTGCTGGCAACAGGGTAGGGCCTTGGTACTGGGGCAATCAGCCCCAGCATTTT. It encodes CAGNRVGPWYWGNQPQHF.

V is TRBV6-5 and J is TRBJ1-3, with D perhaps TRBD1 (6 bases). The length of the CDR3 is 16 residues. V gave up 3 bases and J gave up 0 bases, with 12 bases separating them. CDR1 is MNHEY, CDR2 SVGAGI, per germline. CDR3 DNA sequence: TGTGCCAGCAGTTATCGACAGGAGAGCTCTGGAAACACCATATATTTT. Its protein product is CASSYRQESSGNTIYF.

The chain links TRBV11-2 to TRBJ2-1; D may be TRBD2 (6 bases). Trimming stripped 1 base from V and 3 bases from J, with 19 bases between. The CDR3 has 18 residues. Per the germline V gene, CDR1 is SGHAT and CDR2 is FQNNGV. As DNA, the CDR3 is TGTGCCAGCAGCTTAGGGAGGGCCCTTGGGAGTAGCTACAATGAGCAGTTCTTC. Translation gives CASSLGRALGSSYNEQFF. The entire variable domain, with the rest obtained from reference TRBV11-2 and TRBJ2-1, is as follows: EAGVAQSPRYKIIEKRQSVAFWCNPISGHATLYWYQQILGQGPKLLIQFQNNGVVDDSQLPKDRFSAERLKGVDSTLKIQPAKLEDSAVYLCASSLGRALGSSYNEQFFGPGTRLTVL.

The V and J genes are TRBV3-1 (or the pseudogene TRBV3-2) and TRBJ1-1; D gene ambiguous. The CDR3 loop spans 14 amino acids. Trimming took off 0 bases at V and 8 bases at J, with 13 bases between the two ends. Germline assignment: CDR1 LGHDT and CDR2 YNNKEL (reference sequence). CDR3: CASSQDGGWVEAFF. In nucleotides, the CDR3 is TGTGCCAGCAGCCAAGATGGAGGCTGGGTAGAAGCTTTCTTT.

The rearrangement joins TRBV6-5 to TRBJ1-1; D is perhaps TRBD1 (5 bases). Per germline, CDR1 MNHEY and CDR2 SVGAGI. Trimming left V 6 bases short and J 5 bases short, with 10 bases between. CDR3 size: 12 residues. Written as DNA, the CDR3 is TGTGCCAGCAGACTTGGGGGGACTGAAGCTTTCTTT. Translated: CASRLGGTEAFF.

The chain links TRBV6-2 or TRBV6-3 to TRBJ2-2; TRBD1 matches 12 bases. The CDR3 is made up of 17 amino acids. CDR1 MNHEY and CDR2 SVGEGT come from the germline V gene. J was trimmed by 7 bases and V by 4 bases; bases with no gene match: 10. CDR3 residues: CASSSGTGGKVRGELFF. The CDR3 bases are TGTGCCAGCAGTTCTGGGACAGGGGGCAAAGTTCGCGGGGAGCTGTTTTTT.

This chain links TRBV27 with TRBJ2-7; 13 nucleotides line up with TRBD2. This CDR3 is built from 15 residues. Germline CDR1 reads MNHEY; CDR2 reads SMNVEV (reference sequence). Losses at the gene ends were 4 bases for V and 3 bases for J; bases not matched to a gene: 3. The DNA of the CDR3 is TGTGCCAGCAGTTCCCGACTAGCGGGGGGCTACGAGCAGTACTTC. This translates into CASSSRLAGGYEQYF.

The V and J genes are TRBV29-1 and TRBJ2-1, with unresolved D. The V end was cut by 3 bases, the J end by 0 bases, with 9 bases between. Germline-derived CDR1 and CDR2 are SQVTM and ANQGSEA. The CDR3 runs 14 residues. The CDR3 reads CSVDFAYSYNEQFF. The CDR3 region has the DNA TGCAGCGTTGACTTCGCCTACTCCTACAATGAGCAGTTCTTC.

This clone was seen more than once but under ten times. The chain joins TRBV7-3 to TRBJ1-5; no reliable D call. Germline lookup yields CDR1 SGHTA and CDR2 FQGTGA. V was pared by 3 bases and J by 2 bases, with 11 bases between. The CDR3 spans 15 residues. In DNA form, the CDR3 reads TGTGCCAGCAGCTTTCGGGGTAGGGGCAATCAGCCCCAGCATTTT. Its translation: CASSFRGRGNQPQHF.

This clone has more than one count but fewer than ten. This chain uses TRBV7-2 with TRBJ2-1, with 9 nucleotides matching TRBD1. The CDR3 sequence is 15 residues long. With 5 bases clipped from V and 7 bases from J, the junction kept 9 bases outside the gene matches. Germline V gives CDR1 SGHTA, CDR2 FQGNSA. The DNA of the CDR3 is TGTGCCAGCAGCGCTGGACAGGGGAGGTTGAATGAGCAGTTCTTC. Amino acid sequence: CASSAGQGRLNEQFF.

This chain uses TRBV7-2 with TRBJ2-5; 12 positions match TRBD2. With 4 bases clipped from V and 4 bases from J, the junction kept 4 bases outside the gene matches. The germline gives CDR1 SGHTA, CDR2 FQGNSA. The CDR3 loop spans 15 amino acids. CDR3 DNA sequence: TGTGCCAGCAGCTCCGGGGGACTAGCGGGAGAGACCCAGTACTTC. The encoded protein is CASSSGGLAGETQYF.

The gene calls are TRBV7-8 and TRBJ1-5; D remains unclear. Trimming shortened V by 4 bases and J by 0 bases, and 16 bases separated the two germline ends. The CDR3 runs to 17 residues. The germline CDR1 and CDR2 sequences are SGHVS and FQNEAQ. CDR3 protein: CASSSAGPGVSNQPQHF. The CDR3 DNA reads TGTGCCAGCAGCTCAGCCGGCCCCGGGGTTAGCAATCAGCCCCAGCATTTT.

The chain recombines TRBV5-5 with TRBJ1-6, with 9 positions matching TRBD1. The CDR3 contains 13 residues. Germline V lookup: CDR1 SGHKS, CDR2 YYEKEE (reference sequence). Germline trimming cut 3 bases from V and 8 bases from J; bases unmatched to any gene: 0. CDR3 nucleotides: TGTGCCAGCAGCTGGACAGGGGATTCACCCCTCCACTTT. This sequence encodes CASSWTGDSPLHF.

The CDR3 loop is CASKTDYKPQYF. The CDR3 bases are TGTGCCAGCAAGACCGACTACAAGCCGCAGTATTTT. This chain links TRBV2 with TRBJ2-3; TRBD2 is a possible D gene (5 bases). The CDR3 totals 12 residues. From germline, CDR1 is SNHLY and CDR2 FYNNEI. Trimming took 7 bases from V and 10 from J, leaving 15 bases between them.

V usage is TRBV10-3 and J usage is TRBJ1-2, with D unclear. CDR1 ENHRY and CDR2 SYGVKD come from the germline V gene. The CDR3 length is 17 residues. Trimming left V 0 bases short and J 1 base short, with 15 bases between. The CDR3 region is CAISESGATVVNYGYTF. In nucleotides, the CDR3 is TGTGCCATCAGTGAGTCGGGAGCTACAGTGGTTAACTATGGCTACACCTTC.

This chain connects TRBV2 to TRBJ1-1, with TRBD1 identical over 8 bases. The CDR3 runs 12 residues. Trimming at V came to 6 bases and at J to 6 bases, leaving 3 bases not matched to a gene. In germline, CDR1 is SNHLY, CDR2 FYNNEI. CDR3 loop: CASSARGPEAFF. DNA of the CDR3: TGTGCCAGCAGCGCCAGGGGGCCTGAAGCTTTCTTT.